These 3 T cell receptor beta chains were sequenced from one sample in a study of control samples from healthy donors and cancer patients. Data came from immunoSEQ multiplex PCR; TCRdb stores just in-frame clones and leaves some out. The sample yields fewer than 15,000 clones, around 79% seen once. Sequenced input: formalin-fixed, paraffin-embedded tissue. The receptors come from a male donor with melanoma.

The chain links TRBV5-6 to TRBJ2-7, with D perhaps TRBD1 or TRBD2 (5 bases each). CDR1 and CDR2 from the germline V gene are SGHDT and YYEEEE. V gave up 4 bases and J gave up 1 base, with 15 bases separating them. This CDR3 has 15 amino acids. The CDR3 bases are TGTGCCAGCAGCGGAAGGTGGGGGAGTTCCTACGAGCAGTACTTC. This gives the protein CASSGRWGSSYEQYF.

The rearrangement joins TRBV29-1 to TRBJ1-1, with 7 bases matching TRBD1. In germline, CDR1 is SQVTM, CDR2 ANQGSEA. Trimming cost V 7 bases and J 3 bases; bases outside gene matches: 8. The CDR3 totals 13 residues. The CDR3 DNA reads as TGCAGCGCCCAGACAGGGATGGACACTGAAGCTTTCTTT. Its protein is CSAQTGMDTEAFF.

Only a few counts were recorded for this clone. J is TRBJ2-7 and V is TRBV6-6; D unresolved. Germline V gives CDR1 MNHNY, CDR2 SVGAGI (reference sequence). V lost 6 bases, J lost 0 bases, and 9 bases lay in between. The CDR3 runs to 13 residues. The DNA of the CDR3 is TGTGCCAGCAGCTTACAGAGCTCCTACGAGCAGTACTTC. It codes for CASSLQSSYEQYF.